Below, 12 T cell receptor beta chains from the same sample are listed, as sequenced in a study of tumor and adjacent non-tumor tissue in lung cancer. Three rounds of nested PCR, following a modified ARM-PCR protocol, produced the TCRbeta library. TCRdb analysed the multiplex PCR reads with MiXCR anew, one entry per CDR3 protein. The top ten hold approximately 25% of the sample, which has about 200,000 distinct CDR3 sequences, 71% seen once. RNA was extracted from bulk tissue without any cell sorting. The sample comprised lung tumor tissue. The receptors originated from a man aged 55 to 70 with non-small cell lung cancer.

With regard to this clonotype: The conserved final phenylalanine or tryptophan is absent from the CDR3, which likely points to a read error. The chain couples TRBV5-1 to TRBJ2-7, with TRBD2 identical over 12 bases. Germline values: CDR1 SGHRS, CDR2 YFSETQ. The CDR3 extends over 16 amino acids. V lost 2 bases to trimming and J lost 5 bases; unmatched junction nucleotides: 8. The CDR3 DNA sequence: TGCGCCAGCAGCTTCGGGCAGACTAGCGGGAGCGACGAGCAGTACTCC. Encoded protein: CASSFGQTSGSDEQYS.

Worth noting for this clonotype: Likely a read error: the CDR3 ends without its conserved phenylalanine or tryptophan. Because the CDR3's place on the DNA is in doubt, the DNA is left out and the CDR3 is given as listed by TCRdb. CDR3 in amino acids: CSASQPLYNEQPS. The chain uses TRBV20-1 and TRBJ2-1; the table assigns TRBD2, which was not confirmed against the DNA. The CDR3 is made up of 13 amino acids, end residues included. Germline-derived CDR1 and CDR2 are DFQATT and SNEGSKA (reference sequence).

With regard to this clonotype: This may be a read error, as it is one base from a much larger clone. The V and J genes are TRBV20-1 and TRBJ1-2; the D gene is possibly TRBD1 (6 bases). The CDR3 has 12 amino acids. Germline V gene sequence: CDR1 DFQATT, CDR2 SNEGSKA (reference sequence). The CDR3 is CNAREGGAGYTF. The CDR3 bases are TGCAATGCTAGAGAGGGGGGAGCCGGCTACACCTTC.

A remark on this clonotype: This may be a read error, as it is one base from a much larger clone. This chain joins TRBV29-1 and TRBJ2-1; no clear D. The CDR3 runs 11 residues. Germline V gene data show CDR1 as SQVTM and CDR2 as ANQGSEA. Trimming shortened V by 4 bases and J by 7 bases, and 8 bases separated the two germline ends. The CDR3 coding sequence is TGCAGCGTTGCCCCAGAGAATGAGCAGTTCTTC. It is translated as CSVAPENEQFF.

With respect to this clonotype: At one end the junction does not follow the germline gene, possibly because of a read error. The chain carries TRBV4-2 and TRBJ2-7; 8 bases map to TRBD1. CDR1 is LGHNA and CDR2 is YNFKEQ in the germline V gene. This CDR3 is 17 amino acids long. CDR3 DNA sequence: TGTGCCAGCAGTCAAGGGGGGCAGGACAGGGCCGGATACGAGCAGTACTTC. Protein: CASSQGGQDRAGYEQYF.

Of note for this clonotype: It is likely a read error, because the conserved phenylalanine at the end of the CDR3 is missing. This chain connects TRBV6-2 or TRBV6-3 to TRBJ1-2; TRBD1 aligns across 10 bases. Germline assignment: CDR1 MNHEY and CDR2 SVGEGT. CDR3 length: 15 residues. The CDR3 protein is CVSSLSTGTGEVYTI. The CDR3 DNA is TGTGTCAGCAGTTTATCAACCGGGACAGGGGAAGTCTACACCATC.

Notes on this clonotype: With a much larger clone just one base away, this may be a read error. This rearrangement joins TRBV29-1 to TRBJ2-1; weak D call: TRBD1 (6 bases). The CDR3 has 13 amino acids. Trimming took 4 bases from V and 4 from J, leaving 11 bases between them. CDR1 SQVTM and CDR2 ANQGSEA come from the germline V gene. DNA for the CDR3: TGCAGCGTTGGTTTGGGACAATACAATGAGCAGTTCTTC. It codes for CSVGLGQYNEQFF.

Remarks on this clonotype: With a much larger clone just one base away, this may be a read error. The rearrangement joins TRBV20-1 to TRBJ2-7; 7 positions agree with TRBD1. The CDR3 consists of 14 residues. Germline V gene lookup returns CDR1 DFQATT and CDR2 SNEGSKA (reference sequence). CDR3 residues: CSVRPGQKVYEQYF. CDR3 nucleotides: TGCAGTGTTAGACCGGGACAGAAAGTCTACGAGCAGTACTTC.

The chain is built from TRBV7-8 and TRBJ2-5, with D perhaps TRBD2 (5 bases). The CDR3 contains 14 residues. V lost 3 bases to trimming and J lost 5 bases, with 13 bases between them. Germline CDR1 is SGHVS and CDR2 is FQNEAQ. This chain's CDR3 is CASSFTARGETQYF. Written as DNA, the CDR3 is TGTGCCAGCAGCTTCACCGCGCGCGGGGAGACCCAGTACTTC.

The sample holds one count of this clonotype. The junction departs from the called germline gene at one end, perhaps through a read error. The chain carries TRBV4-1 and TRBJ2-1; 12 nucleotides match TRBD2. Germline V CDR1 and CDR2: MGHRA, YSYEKL. The CDR3 extends over 16 amino acids. The CDR3 DNA reads as TGCGTCAGCAGCCAAGAGACTAGCGGGGGCCTCAATGCGCAGTTCTTC. It encodes CVSSQETSGGLNAQFF.

About this clonotype: Compared with germline, one end of the junction differs, possibly owing to a read error. The CDR3 bases are TGTGCCAGCAGCATCCCCCCGGGCAACTATGGCAACACCTTC. This encodes CASSIPPGNYGNTF. The gene calls are TRBV6-6 and TRBJ1-2; no definite D call. Germline V gene data show CDR1 as MNHNY and CDR2 as SVGAGI (reference sequence). The CDR3 loop spans 14 amino acids.

The chain joins TRBV12-3 or TRBV12-4 to TRBJ2-5; 9 bases fit TRBD1. Trimming took 6 bases from V and 8 from J; bases not matched to a gene: 16. The length of the CDR3 is 16 residues. The CDR3 spells CASSPDGQGRWETQYF. The CDR3 DNA reads TGTGCCAGCAGCCCAGATGGACAGGGGAGATGGGAAACCCAGTACTTC.